These T cell receptor beta chains were read from a single sample in a study of graft-versus-host responses after intestinal transplantation. Sequencing used immunoSEQ multiplex PCR; TCRdb keeps in-frame clones, though not all of them. Of tens of thousands of clones detected, approximately 95% appear once; the ten largest clones hold around 0.56%. The material sequenced was PBMCs, taken 156 days after intestinal transplant. The receptors here all came from a human patient who received an intestinal transplant, so some T cells may come from the graft donor. The CDR3 runs from the conserved cysteine through the conserved F or W. Each record gives: D gene, clone size, J gene, V gene, CDR3 length, CDR3 DNA, CDR3 protein. D genes are given only for firm matches. Clone size is not always given. Where it is, it says once, few, many or a class for expanded clones.

NA	NA	TRBJ2-7	TRBV4-1	12	TGCGCCAGCAGCCAGGCTTTCTACGAGCAGTACTTC	CASSQAFYEQYF
TRBD2	once	TRBJ2-1	TRBV6-6	16	TGTGCCAGCAGTTACTCCCGGCTAGCGGGCCTCAATGAGCAGTTCTTC	CASSYSRLAGLNEQFF
NA	NA	TRBJ1-6	TRBV2	18	TGTGCCAGCAGGGGGAGGTGGGCAGAAGTCTCCTATAATTCACCCCTCCACTTT	CASRGRWAEVSYNSPLHF
NA	NA	TRBJ2-3	TRBV19	13	TGTGCCAGTAGAGGTGGGGAACTCGGTACGCAGTATTTT	CASRGGELGTQYF
TRBD2	NA	TRBJ2-7	TRBV5-1	15	TGCGCCAGCAGCTTATCTAGCGGGAGTCCCCTCGAGCAGTACTTC	CASSLSSGSPLEQYF
NA	NA	TRBJ2-5	TRBV5-1	15	TGCGCCAGCAGTATGGGGCCGGGAAGGGAGGAGACCCAGTACTTC	CASSMGPGREETQYF
TRBD1	NA	TRBJ2-7	TRBV2	14	TGTGCCAGCAGCTCAGCCGGGACAGGTACCGAGCAGTACTTC	CASSSAGTGTEQYF
TRBD2	NA	TRBJ2-3	TRBV19	15	TGTGCCAGTAGCCCGACTAGCGGACTCACAGATACGCAGTATTTT	CASSPTSGLTDTQYF
NA	NA	TRBJ2-1	TRBV7-2	17	TGTGCCAGCAGCTTAATGGATGGGGGGCAGCCCGGGAATGAGCAGTTCTTC	CASSLMDGGQPGNEQFF
TRBD2	NA	TRBJ2-1	TRBV11-2	19	TGTGCCAGCAGCTTAGGCCGCTTACTAGCGGGAGGCTCCTACAATGAGCAGTTCTTC	CASSLGRLLAGGSYNEQFF
NA	NA	TRBJ1-4	TRBV27	17	TGTGCCAGCAGTCCCAATTTTGGGGGCCCGGGGTATGAAAAACTGTTTTTT	CASSPNFGGPGYEKLFF
NA	NA	TRBJ1-1	TRBV13	13	TGTGCCAGCAGCAGTATTCTGAACACTGAAGCTTTCTTT	CASSSILNTEAFF
NA	NA	TRBJ1-1	TRBV4-2	15	TGTGCCAGCAGCCAAGATCTTTTGGGCAGTACTGAAGCTTTCTTT	CASSQDLLGSTEAFF
TRBD1	NA	TRBJ2-1	TRBV29-1	15	TGCAGCGTCGCCTACAGGGGGACATCTTACAATGAGCAGTTCTTC	CSVAYRGTSYNEQFF